One and the same sample provided the 4 T cell receptor beta chains below, sequenced in a study of persistence of HIV-infected CD4 T cells (dated by TCRdb to 2020 to 2021). The immunoSEQ hsTCRB assay version 4, run in survey mode, was used to sequence TCRbeta repertoires from genomic DNA. TCRdb obtained this table from immuneACCESS and retained in-frame rearrangements with V and J assigned. These tables miss some clones; where compared with another copy, unresolved V genes account for less than half of the shortfall, and the remainder is unexplained. This sample has more than 35,000 clones in its table, and 87% of those were observed once. Under 1.5% of the sample belongs to the ten largest clones. No antigen has been assigned to these receptors. The treatment or condition label here, explained by the study, means: suppressive antiretroviral therapy. As a nonspecific positive control representing the CD4+ T cell repertoire, the cells were stimulated with anti-CD3/anti-CD28 magnetic beads. Sorting of responding CD4+ T cells was based on upregulation of both CD40 ligand and CD69.

Sequencing used CD4+ T cells sorted from PBMCs after approximately 19-hour stimulation, obtained from a patient who received antiretroviral therapy. The sample's cell subset or site label, in plain terms: CD40L+CD69+ CD4 T cells responding to anti-CD3/anti-CD28 beads, representing the overall repertoire. The receptors were gathered from an adult man with HIV who was CMV-seropositive.

The chain combines TRBV30 with TRBJ1-6; D not certain. The CDR3 is 14 residues long. The V gene lost 4 bases and the J gene lost 7 bases, with 14 bases spanning the gap. From germline, CDR1 is GTSNPN and CDR2 SVGIG (reference sequence). The CDR3 DNA is TGTGCCTGGAAAATTCTCACTACCAATTCACCCCTCCACTTT. Translating gives CAWKILTTNSPLHF.

This clone is a singleton in its sample. The V gene is TRBV4-3, the J gene TRBJ2-2; TRBD1 might be the D (6 bases). V was clipped by 4 bases and J by 2 bases, with 11 bases between them. The CDR3 contains 15 residues. CDR1 is LGHNA, CDR2 YSLEER, per germline. CDR3 nucleotides: TGCGCCAGCAGCCTCCAGGACAGAAACACCGGGGAGCTGTTTTTT. Translated, it gives CASSLQDRNTGELFF.

The chain carries TRBV28 and TRBJ1-1, with D unclear. Germline CDR1 and CDR2: MDHEN and SYDVKM. The CDR3 totals 11 residues. V was trimmed by 5 bases and J by 8 bases, leaving 9 bases between them. The CDR3 reads CASSGGREAFF. In DNA, the CDR3 is TGTGCCAGCAGTGGTGGGAGGGAAGCTTTCTTT.

This chain links TRBV6-5 with TRBJ1-4, with D unresolved. The CDR3 sequence is 14 residues long. Germline V gene lookup returns CDR1 MNHEY and CDR2 SVGAGI. V lost 5 bases, J lost 8 bases, and 15 bases lay in between. CDR3 residues: CASSPGGKDEKLFF. CDR3 coding DNA: TGTGCCAGCAGTCCGGGTGGAAAGGACGAAAAACTGTTTTTT.